The TCR beta chain described here comes from a study of T cell clones after liver transplantation (dated by TCRdb to between 2018 and 2021). Background for the entire study: The samples were obtained from ITN030ST, a randomized trial that attempted immunosuppression withdrawal within 2 years after liver transplantation. Donor-reactive T cell clones were identified using TCRbeta sequencing after a pre-transplant mixed lymphocyte reaction and were then followed in post-transplant blood. As an antigen-independent comparator for donor-reactive sequences, third party-reactive TCRbeta sequences were also identified from pre-transplant MLRs. Of the eight recipients, three were HCV-positive, while the remaining recipients had been transplanted for non-autoimmune, non-viral indications. No induction therapy was given to the subjects, and standard immunosuppression was administered until randomization at 12-24 months post-transplant. Tolerance was defined as complete immunosuppression withdrawal for at least one year with no rise in liver enzymes beyond twice the upper limit of normal. Blood samples were collected pre-transplant, pre-randomization before withdrawal, and post-randomization after either complete withdrawal or failed withdrawal. A cohort of 8 liver transplant recipients was studied, of whom 3 were classified as tolerant and 5 as non-tolerant. Study-level results and caveats: When repertoire turnover was accounted for, significantly reduced detection of donor-reactive sequences was found in 7 of 8 subjects for CD4 and in 8 of 8 subjects for CD8. Because no allograft tissue specimens were available, donor-reactive T cells may have migrated into the graft instead of being deleted. Conclusions were preliminary, limited by small, heterogeneous patient numbers and non-standardized post-transplant time points. Low numbers of available donor cells limited the measurable donor-reactive repertoire in a couple of subjects. Donor-reactive sequences declined more than third party-reactive ones, suggesting partial antigen-specific deletion unrelated to withdrawal success. Circulating donor-reactive CD4 TCRbeta sequences fell significantly post-transplant in most of the 8 subjects, irrespective of tolerance or HCV status.

On this clone itself: Its antigen target is currently unknown. Base qualities are not at hand, and no much larger clone is one base apart.

Thawed unstimulated PBMCs were stained for CD3, CD4 and CD8 and FACS-sorted into CD3+CD4+ and CD3+CD8+ populations. All 8 studied subjects were randomized to immunosuppression withdrawal. The Qiagen DNeasy Blood and Tissue Kit was used for isolation of genomic DNA. From the cysteine through the phenylalanine, the CDR3 covers 14 amino acids. Of all the DNA, just the CDR3 is kept, 42 bases in frame from base 1. The V and J ends are trimmed by 3 bases and 0 bases, leaving 10 bases between them. CDR1 and CDR2 are read off the germline V gene as SGHRS and YFSETQ. High-throughput TCRbeta CDR3 sequencing of frozen genomic DNA was performed by immunoSEQ, with PCR amplification, mapping, bias correction and internal controls included. Per the source publication's procedure: Only productive rearrangements were retained, and each unique TCRbeta sequence was defined by its CDR3 nucleotide sequence together with its V and J gene. Donor-reactive sequences required at least 5-fold expansion in CFSE-low cells versus unstimulated pre-transplant cells and at least 0.01% frequency. To ensure at least 90% detection power, minimum frequency thresholds were set for each subject based on that subject's lowest-template unstimulated sample. Jensen-Shannon divergence between the top 1000 TCRbeta sequences after and before transplant was used to measure repertoire turnover. Changes in detection of donor-reactive sequences were assessed with two-sided Fisher's exact tests. What TCRdb holds here is the immuneACCESS table cut down to in-frame rearrangements. Part of the clones is not present; checked against another copy, under half of the missing clones reflect an unresolved V gene, and the others are unexplained. V, J and clone size derive from that table, while D and trimming were established from the DNA sequence. The sample profile shows 75,000 to 95,000 clones; 80% to 90% of them were found once. The ten top clones hold 2.1% of the sample.

The clonotype originates from a human patient who received a liver transplant. Following a transplant, some T lymphocytes may have been derived from the graft donor. Recombination connected TRBV5-1 to TRBJ2-7; the D gene assignment is perhaps TRBD1 or TRBD2, with each matching 5 bases. This material consisted of CD4+ T cells from blood, taken less than 50 months after liver transplant. The sequenced DNA is TGCGCCAGCAGCTGGGACGGTATCTCCTACGAGCAGTACTTC. It translates as CASSWDGISYEQYF.